This passage covers 31 T cell receptor beta chains from one sample sequenced in a study of shared clonotypes between healthy human individuals. The assay was immunoSEQ multiplex PCR, and TCRdb's table has in-frame clones only and misses some. The table lists about 470,000 clones, around 79% of them singletons. Sequenced material: PBMCs. The receptor set was obtained from a middle-aged woman in good health. Some clones in this sample may be carry-over from other donors' samples.

This chain uses TRBV10-3 with TRBJ2-1, with D perhaps given as TRBD1 or TRBD2 (5 bases each). The germline CDR1 and CDR2 sequences are ENHRY and SYGVKD. V dropped 0 bases and J dropped 4 bases, with 10 bases sitting between them. The length of the CDR3 is 15 residues. CDR3 loop: CAISESGEAYNEQFF. CDR3 coding DNA: TGTGCCATCAGTGAGTCGGGGGAAGCGTACAATGAGCAGTTCTTC.

This clone was detected only a few times. The chain has TRBV6-4 and TRBJ1-1; D not certain. The V end was cut by 10 bases, the J end by 6 bases, with 21 bases between. The CDR3 length is 14 residues. Per the germline V gene, CDR1 is MRHNA and CDR2 is SNTAGT. CDR3 nucleotide sequence: TGTGCCACCAAAAGTGAACGGGATTCGGCTGAAGCTTTCTTT. This encodes CATKSERDSAEAFF.

The chain couples TRBV7-2 to TRBJ2-5; D may correspond to TRBD1 or TRBD2 (5 bases each). Matching the DNA end better, TRBJ2-7 makes the J call doubtful. The CDR3 is 15 residues long. Germline CDR1 SGHTA, CDR2 FQGNSA. In DNA form, the CDR3 reads TGTGCCAGCAGCTTAGTGGGGGTCCGCACCTACGAGCAGTACTTC. It specifies CASSLVGVRTYEQYF.

This chain connects TRBV5-1 to TRBJ1-5; maybe TRBD1 (5 bases). The CDR3 loop spans 15 amino acids. Germline assignment: CDR1 SGHRS and CDR2 YFSETQ. V shed 1 base and J shed 5 bases, with 13 bases lying between them. DNA for the CDR3: TGCGCCAGCAGCTTGTTCGGCAGGGATGATCAGCCCCAGCATTTT. Its translation is CASSLFGRDDQPQHF.

This clone was seen once. This chain joins TRBV5-5 and TRBJ1-2; a weak D match, TRBD1 (6 bases). Germline loops: CDR1 SGHKS, CDR2 YYEKEE (reference sequence). The CDR3 consists of 17 residues. V gave up 4 bases and J gave up 3 bases, with 22 bases separating them. CDR3 region: CASSPGKGPSGDYGYTF. DNA of the CDR3: TGTGCCAGCAGCCCAGGTAAAGGCCCGTCAGGGGACTATGGCTACACCTTC.

The chain uses TRBV28 and TRBJ2-1; possibly TRBD1 or TRBD2 for D (7 bases each). Germline V gives CDR1 MDHEN, CDR2 SYDVKM. The CDR3 loop spans 15 amino acids. Trimming pared 7 bases from V and 8 bases from J, leaving 21 bases between. Here the CDR3 reads CASMSSGAGGYEQFF. The CDR3 DNA follows: TGTGCCAGCATGTCGAGCGGGGCAGGGGGGTATGAGCAGTTCTTC.

The V and J genes are TRBV6-5 and TRBJ1-2, with D unresolved. The V and J ends lost 4 bases and 1 base respectively, with 7 bases between them. The CDR3 is made up of 13 amino acids. The germline V gene encodes CDR1 MNHEY and CDR2 SVGAGI. CDR3 DNA: TGTGCCAGCAGTTCCACAGATAACTATGGCTACACCTTC. Protein sequence: CASSSTDNYGYTF.

The chain has TRBV6-5 and TRBJ1-1; TRBD1 matches 9 bases. The V gene end was trimmed by 2 bases and the J gene end by 4 bases; junction bases not matched to a gene: 2. This CDR3 region has 14 residues. Germline loops: CDR1 MNHEY, CDR2 SVGAGI. CDR3 sequence (DNA): TGTGCCAGCAGTTACGGGACAGGGATCACTGAAGCTTTCTTT. Residues: CASSYGTGITEAFF.

The V gene is TRBV7-8, the J gene TRBJ1-2; weak D call: TRBD1 (5 bases). Germline V CDR1 and CDR2: SGHVS, FQNEAQ. The CDR3 is 15 residues long. Trimming shortened V by 1 base and J by 4 bases, and 13 bases separated the two germline ends. CDR3 protein: CASSLGEGDFYGYTF. The DNA for the CDR3 is TGTGCCAGCAGCTTAGGGGAAGGGGACTTCTATGGCTACACCTTC.

V usage is TRBV6-1 and J usage is TRBJ1-2; 7 bases agree with TRBD1. J gave up 3 bases and V 6 bases, and 10 bases lay outside the gene matches. The CDR3 has 15 residues. Germline CDR1 MNHNS, CDR2 SASEGT. Here the CDR3 DNA reads TGTGCCAGCAGGTCGACAGGGATAGGTGACTATGGCTACACCTTC. It codes for CASRSTGIGDYGYTF.

This clone was counted only a few times. V is TRBV19 and J is TRBJ2-7, with 7 bases matching TRBD1. V gave up 6 bases and J gave up 13 bases; unmatched junction bases: 12. This CDR3 comprises 12 residues. In germline, CDR1 is LNHDA, CDR2 SQIVND (reference sequence). The CDR3 spells CASSRRDSFQYF. DNA of the CDR3: TGTGCCAGTAGCCGAAGGGACAGCTTTCAATACTTC.

This clone was observed a single time. The gene calls are TRBV27 and TRBJ2-7, with a weak D call TRBD2 (6 bases). Germline loops: CDR1 MNHEY, CDR2 SMNVEV (reference sequence). The V end was cut by 3 bases, the J end by 5 bases, with 14 bases between. CDR3 size: 14 residues. CDR3 sequence reads: CASSLGWDLDEQYF. CDR3 in DNA: TGTGCCAGCAGTTTGGGGTGGGACTTGGACGAGCAGTACTTC.

The J gene is TRBJ2-7, the V gene TRBV4-2, with TRBD2 as a possible D gene (5 bases). Trimming left V 0 bases short and J 2 bases short, with 20 bases between. There are 18 residues in the CDR3. Per germline, CDR1 LGHNA and CDR2 YNFKEQ. The CDR3 is CASSQDIVRAVPPYEQYF. In DNA, the CDR3 is TGTGCCAGCAGCCAAGATATAGTCCGAGCGGTCCCCCCCTACGAGCAGTACTTC.

The chain is built from TRBV2 and TRBJ2-3; D unresolved. CDR3 length equals 14 residues. Trimming removed 4 bases from V and 0 bases from J, with 8 bases in between. The germline CDR1 and CDR2 sequences are SNHLY and FYNNEI. In DNA, the CDR3 is TGTGCCAGCAGTGGGCCGGCTAGCACAGATACGCAGTATTTT. This encodes CASSGPASTDTQYF.

This clone has a count of ten or more. V is TRBV28 and J is TRBJ2-1, with a weak D call TRBD2 (7 bases). V lost 5 bases and J 10 bases, leaving 27 bases between the germline ends. The CDR3 is 17 residues long. Germline assignment: CDR1 MDHEN and CDR2 SYDVKM. The CDR3 region is CASSIGGASGSSLEQFF. In DNA, the CDR3 is TGTGCCAGCAGTATAGGGGGGGCGTCGGGGTCGTCCCTGGAGCAGTTCTTC. The variable domain in full, completed from reference TRBV28 and TRBJ2-1, reads DVKVTQSSRYLVKRTGEKVFLECVQDMDHENMFWYRQDPGLGLRLIYFSYDVKMKEKGDIPEGYSVSREKKERFSLILESASTNQTSMYLCASSIGGASGSSLEQFFGPGTRLTVL.

J is TRBJ2-5 and V is TRBV7-9; TRBD2 aligns across 9 bases. The junction had 17 bases not matched to a gene; V was cut back by 5 bases and J by 1 base. The V gene's germline CDR1 is SEHNR and CDR2 FQNEAQ (reference sequence). This CDR3 spans 19 amino acids. The CDR3 bases are TGTGCCAGCAGCCACCGTGGCAAGGCGGGAGGGATGGGCCAAGAGACCCAGTACTTC. Amino acid sequence: CASSHRGKAGGMGQETQYF.

This sequence joins TRBV6-1 and TRBJ1-5, with TRBD1 as a possible D gene (6 bases). The germline V gene encodes CDR1 MNHNS and CDR2 SASEGT. The CDR3 covers 16 residues. Trimming removed 0 bases at V and 0 bases at J, with 9 bases between. The CDR3 DNA follows: TGTGCCAGCAGTGAAGCGAGGGGGGCTAGCAATCAGCCCCAGCATTTT. Its translation is CASSEARGASNQPQHF.

This clone has only one observation. The chain combines TRBV6-5 with TRBJ2-2, with D possibly matching TRBD1 (6 bases). Trimming shortened V by 7 bases and J by 4 bases, and 16 bases separated the two germline ends. Germline V gene sequence: CDR1 MNHEY, CDR2 SVGAGI. CDR3 length equals 15 residues. For the CDR3, the DNA is TGTGCCAGCAAGCTACAGGGAGTAGTCACCGGGGAGCTGTTTTTT. This codes for CASKLQGVVTGELFF.

Only a few counts were recorded for this clone. V and J are TRBV11-2 and TRBJ2-3; D is unresolved. The germline V gene has CDR1 SGHAT and CDR2 FQNNGV. V dropped 0 bases and J dropped 7 bases, with 11 bases sitting between them. CDR3 size: 14 residues. The CDR3 reads CASSLELGSYTQYF. For the CDR3, the DNA is TGTGCCAGCAGCTTAGAATTAGGCTCTTATACGCAGTATTTT.

The chain carries TRBV25-1 and TRBJ1-2, with D unresolved. V lost 3 bases and J 4 bases, leaving 9 bases between the germline ends. CDR3 length: 13 amino acids. The germline V gene has CDR1 MGHDK and CDR2 SYGVNS. This chain's CDR3 is CASSEGYTYGYTF. The DNA of the CDR3 is TGTGCCAGCAGTGAGGGGTACACCTATGGCTACACCTTC.

The V call is TRBV11-2, the J call TRBJ1-3; 12 bases are a match to TRBD1. Trimming at V came to 5 bases and at J to 5 bases, leaving 7 bases not matched to a gene. Germline CDR1 reads SGHAT; CDR2 reads FQNNGV. The CDR3 spans 16 residues. DNA of the CDR3: TGTGCCAGCAGCCTTGGGACAGGGGGCAGGAGAAACACCATATATTTT. Translating it yields CASSLGTGGRRNTIYF.

This chain uses TRBV7-3 with TRBJ2-1; TRBD1 aligns across 7 bases. Germline CDR1 is SGHTA and CDR2 is FQGTGA. V gave up 0 bases and J gave up 14 bases; unmatched junction bases: 7. This CDR3 comprises 13 residues. The DNA for the CDR3 is TGTGCCAGCAGCTTAACGGCCGGACAGGCGGAGTTCTTC. Its protein product is CASSLTAGQAEFF.

The V call is TRBV4-2, the J call TRBJ2-1, with D unresolved. Germline lookup yields CDR1 LGHNA and CDR2 YNFKEQ. The CDR3 has 15 residues. V gave up 0 bases and J gave up 8 bases, with 14 bases separating them. The DNA for the CDR3 is TGTGCCAGCAGCCAAGAAAATCGCGTTGTCGATGAGCAGTTCTTC. Protein: CASSQENRVVDEQFF.

This chain joins TRBV28 and TRBJ1-4, with TRBD1 as a possible D gene (5 bases). This CDR3 region has 14 residues. Trimming removed 8 bases at V and 6 bases at J, with 16 bases between. CDR1 and CDR2 from the germline V gene are MDHEN and SYDVKM. CDR3 amino acids: CASGLGGTDEKLFF. DNA of the CDR3: TGTGCCAGCGGCTTGGGGGGAACGGATGAAAAACTGTTTTTT. Based on the CDR3 plus reference TRBV28 and TRBJ1-4, the full variable domain is DVKVTQSSRYLVKRTGEKVFLECVQDMDHENMFWYRQDPGLGLRLIYFSYDVKMKEKGDIPEGYSVSREKKERFSLILESASTNQTSMYLCASGLGGTDEKLFFGSGTQLSVL.

The chain uses TRBV5-1 and TRBJ2-4, with D perhaps matching TRBD1 (5 bases). This CDR3 is built from 15 residues. Per the germline V gene, CDR1 is SGHRS and CDR2 is YFSETQ. V dropped 3 bases and J dropped 0 bases, with 10 bases sitting between them. This CDR3 is CASSSPTGAKNIQYF. The CDR3, as DNA: TGCGCCAGCAGCTCCCCTACAGGAGCCAAAAACATTCAGTACTTC.

The chain combines TRBV5-1 with TRBJ2-5; 8 bases map to TRBD2. Germline V CDR1 and CDR2: SGHRS, YFSETQ. The V gene end was trimmed by 4 bases and the J gene end by 7 bases; junction bases not matched to a gene: 9. The CDR3 totals 14 residues. CDR3: CASSPREGDRTQYF. The CDR3 DNA sequence: TGCGCCAGCAGCCCCCGGGAGGGGGATAGGACCCAGTACTTC.

The chain couples TRBV7-9 to TRBJ2-7; 7 nucleotides align to TRBD2. Trimming cost V 1 base and J 2 bases; bases outside gene matches: 8. CDR3 length equals 16 residues. CDR1 and CDR2 from the germline V gene are SEHNR and FQNEAQ (reference sequence). The CDR3 spells CASSLGGSVSPYEQYF. CDR3 coding DNA: TGTGCCAGCAGCTTAGGCGGGAGCGTCTCCCCCTACGAGCAGTACTTC.

This clone was found a few times. This chain joins TRBV7-3 and TRBJ2-5; unclear D gene. The CDR3 length is 15 residues. Looked up from germline, CDR1 is SGHTA and CDR2 is FQGTGA. The V gene lost 4 bases and the J gene lost 5 bases, with 17 bases spanning the gap. DNA for the CDR3: TGTGCCAGCAGCTCCAAGCCGGATCGGCCGGAGACCCAGTACTTC. Translating gives CASSSKPDRPETQYF.

V usage is TRBV30 and J usage is TRBJ2-7; D call uncertain. Trimming took 5 bases from V and 9 from J, leaving 14 bases between them. Germline loops: CDR1 GTSNPN, CDR2 SVGIG (reference sequence). This CDR3 is 11 amino acids long. The CDR3, as DNA: TGTGCCTGGTCCGGGCCCCCCGGGCAGTACTTC. This gives the protein CAWSGPPGQYF.

The chain links TRBV5-6 to TRBJ1-2, with D possibly being TRBD1 (6 bases). Trimming removed 4 bases at V and 8 bases at J, with 18 bases between. This CDR3 comprises 14 residues. Germline V gene data show CDR1 as SGHDT and CDR2 as YYEEEE. CDR3 loop: CASSVIRGPGGYTF. CDR3 nucleotides: TGTGCCAGCAGCGTGATCCGGGGGCCAGGAGGCTACACCTTC.

This clone came up many times. The J gene is TRBJ2-5, the V gene TRBV7-9; D may be TRBD2 (5 bases). Trimming pared 2 bases from V and 5 bases from J, leaving 9 bases between. This CDR3 has 13 residues. Germline V CDR1 and CDR2: SEHNR, FQNEAQ (reference sequence). Written as DNA, the CDR3 is TGTGCCAGCAGCTTACGGGAATGGGAGACCCAGTACTTC. Translated: CASSLREWETQYF.